The 27 T cell receptor beta chains below come from one sample, sequenced in a study of cytomegalovirus exposure and HLA in healthy donors. It was with 60 Vbeta and 13 Jbeta primers that the PCR ran. Using immunoSEQ multiplex PCR, the repertoire was profiled, and TCRdb retains in-frame clones only, with some absent. This sample has a few hundred thousand clones; 60% to 80% occur once, and the top ten carry around 1.8%. Input material: PBMCs. The origin of the receptors is a man aged 18 to 30 in good health and CMV-seronegative.

The chain carries TRBV30 and TRBJ2-5, with no clear D. The V gene's germline CDR1 is GTSNPN and CDR2 SVGIG (reference sequence). With 0 bases removed from V and 9 bases from J, the gap between germline ends came to 8 bases. This CDR3 contains 11 residues. The CDR3 is CAWSVLEAQYF. The CDR3 DNA sequence: TGTGCCTGGAGTGTACTTGAGGCCCAGTACTTC.

The chain recombines TRBV28 with TRBJ2-3; 7 bases line up with TRBD1. Per the germline V gene, CDR1 is MDHEN and CDR2 is SYDVKM. CDR3 length: 15 amino acids. The junction had 6 bases not matched to a gene; V was cut back by 5 bases and J by 1 base. The CDR3 nucleotides are TGTGCCAGCAGTACCTCCGGGACAGGCACAGATACGCAGTATTTT. Translating gives CASSTSGTGTDTQYF.

The chain couples TRBV6-5 to TRBJ1-3, with D possibly being TRBD1 (5 bases). CDR1 is MNHEY, CDR2 SVGAGI, per germline. This CDR3 has 15 amino acids. V lost 1 base and J 2 bases, leaving 9 bases between the germline ends. CDR3 sequence (DNA): TGTGCCAGCAGTTACTATGTAGGGGCTGGAAACACCATATATTTT. Protein product: CASSYYVGAGNTIYF.

The chain employs TRBV7-2 and TRBJ2-3; a weak D match, TRBD1 (5 bases). The germline CDR1 and CDR2 sequences are SGHTA and FQGNSA. Trimming removed 2 bases from V and 6 bases from J, with 12 bases in between. There are 14 residues in the CDR3. The CDR3 DNA follows: TGTGCCAGCAGCTTACGACAGAGAACGGATACGCAGTATTTT. This sequence encodes CASSLRQRTDTQYF. Variable domain in full (rest from reference TRBV7-2 and TRBJ2-3): GAGVSQSPSNKVTEKGKDVELRCDPISGHTALYWYRQSLGQGLEFLIYFQGNSAPDKSGLPSDRFSAERTGGSVSTLTIQRTQQEDSAVYLCASSLRQRTDTQYFGPGTRLTVL.

This chain uses TRBV30 with TRBJ1-6; possibly TRBD1 for D (5 bases). V was trimmed by 0 bases and J by 5 bases, leaving 8 bases between them. CDR1 and CDR2 (germline): GTSNPN, SVGIG (reference sequence). There are 14 residues in the CDR3. The CDR3, as DNA: TGTGCCTGGAGTGTACAGGTCGATAATTCACCCCTCCACTTT. This encodes CAWSVQVDNSPLHF.

This sequence joins TRBV5-4 and TRBJ2-2; TRBD1 aligns across 10 bases. This CDR3 spans 19 amino acids. The J segment lost 0 bases and the V segment lost 5 bases, leaving 13 bases of the junction unmatched. Germline V gene sequence: CDR1 SGHNT, CDR2 YYREEE (reference sequence). The CDR3 sequence: CASRTRDRGPIANTGELFF. Written as DNA, the CDR3 is TGTGCCAGCAGAACCCGGGACAGGGGCCCCATAGCGAACACCGGGGAGCTGTTTTTT.

Worth noting for this clone: One junction end does not reproduce the germline sequence, and a read error may be involved. The V gene is TRBV30, the J gene TRBJ2-5, with 8 nucleotides matching TRBD1. CDR1 is GTSNPN, CDR2 SVGIG, per germline (reference sequence). This CDR3 is 14 amino acids long. CDR3 bases: TGTGCCTGGAGTGTCGAAACGGACAGGGCGCCCCACTACTTC. Its protein is CAWSVETDRAPHYF.

This rearrangement joins TRBV14 to TRBJ2-1; possibly TRBD1 for D (6 bases). The length of the CDR3 is 17 residues. V lost 4 bases and J 1 base, leaving 17 bases between the germline ends. CDR1 and CDR2 from the germline V gene are SGHDN and FVKESK. CDR3 in amino acids: CASSRRGTTISYNEQFF. The CDR3 DNA reads TGTGCCAGCAGCCGCCGAGGGACAACCATTTCCTACAATGAGCAGTTCTTC.

A remark on this clone: At one end the junction does not follow the germline gene, possibly because of a read error. The chain joins TRBV7-7 to TRBJ2-1; the D gene is possibly TRBD1 (6 bases). Germline loops: CDR1 SSHAT, CDR2 FNYEAQ (reference sequence). The CDR3 is 13 amino acids. The DNA of the CDR3 is TGTGCTAGCAGCTTAGGGGGAGTCAATGAGCAGTTCTTC. Protein sequence: CASSLGGVNEQFF.

The chain recombines TRBV4-3 with TRBJ2-7; TRBD2 is a possible D gene (5 bases). Trimming removed 4 bases from V and 2 bases from J, with 15 bases in between. The germline V gene has CDR1 LGHNA and CDR2 YSLEER. The CDR3 sequence is 15 residues long. CDR3 sequence (DNA): TGCGCCAGCAGCCGTGGAGGAGCGGCAACCTACGAGCAGTACTTC. Protein product: CASSRGGAATYEQYF.

The chain has TRBV11-2 and TRBJ2-5; tentative D call: TRBD1 (5 bases). The CDR3 is made up of 13 amino acids. The V and J ends lost 1 base and 4 bases respectively, with 7 bases between them. Germline-derived CDR1 and CDR2 are SGHAT and FQNNGV. CDR3 coding DNA: TGTGCCAGCAGCTTAGGACAGAGAGAGACCCAGTACTTC. Protein: CASSLGQRETQYF.

The CDR3 DNA follows: TGTGCCAGCAGCCAAGTAGGGGATATTCCTAATCTTGACGAGCAGTACTTC. Translating it yields CASSQVGDIPNLDEQYF. V gene TRBV14 combines with J gene TRBJ2-7, with D maybe TRBD1 (5 bases). The V end was cut by 1 base, the J end by 5 bases, with 21 bases between. Germline-derived CDR1 and CDR2 are SGHDN and FVKESK. CDR3 size: 17 residues.

The chain joins TRBV9 to TRBJ2-1; the D gene is possibly TRBD2 (5 bases). Germline lookup yields CDR1 SGDLS and CDR2 YYNGEE. Trimming took off 0 bases at V and 2 bases at J, with 9 bases between the two ends. The CDR3 spans 15 residues. CDR3: CASSVAVSAYNEQFF. The CDR3 region has the DNA TGTGCCAGCAGCGTAGCAGTTAGCGCCTACAATGAGCAGTTCTTC.

This chain links TRBV15 with TRBJ2-1; 9 positions match TRBD2. The CDR3 runs 17 residues. Germline V gene data show CDR1 as LNHNV and CDR2 as YYDKDF (reference sequence). The J segment lost 4 bases and the V segment lost 3 bases, leaving 10 bases of the junction unmatched. The CDR3 loop is CATSRLRGGDFYNEQFF. As DNA, the CDR3 is TGTGCCACCAGCAGGCTACGCGGGGGGGATTTTTACAATGAGCAGTTCTTC. The entire variable domain, with the rest obtained from reference TRBV15 and TRBJ2-1, is as follows: DAMVIQNPRYQVTQFGKPVTLSCSQTLNHNVMYWYQQKSSQAPKLLFHYYDKDFNNEADTPDNFQSRRPNTSFCFLDIRSPGLGDTAMYLCATSRLRGGDFYNEQFFGPGTRLTVL.

V is TRBV6-5 and J is TRBJ2-7; D perhaps matches TRBD1 (6 bases). The V end lost 2 bases, the J end lost 3 bases, and 11 bases lay between the germline ends. CDR1 and CDR2 from the germline V gene are MNHEY and SVGAGI. The CDR3 consists of 14 residues. The chain's CDR3 is CASSYATGNYEQYF. Written as DNA, the CDR3 is TGTGCCAGCAGTTACGCCACAGGGAACTACGAGCAGTACTTC.

The chain employs TRBV11-2 and TRBJ1-2, with D unresolved. There are 16 residues in the CDR3. V lost 2 bases to trimming and J lost 7 bases, with 20 bases between them. Germline CDR1 SGHAT, CDR2 FQNNGV. DNA of the CDR3: TGTGCCAGCAGCTTAACCTTGGGTGGGCCTCCGACTGGCTACACCTTC. Its protein product is CASSLTLGGPPTGYTF. Supplemented by reference TRBV11-2 and TRBJ1-2, the full variable domain reads EAGVAQSPRYKIIEKRQSVAFWCNPISGHATLYWYQQILGQGPKLLIQFQNNGVVDDSQLPKDRFSAERLKGVDSTLKIQPAKLEDSAVYLCASSLTLGGPPTGYTFGSGTRLTVV.

The chain combines TRBV9 with TRBJ2-1; 7 bases agree with TRBD2. This CDR3 contains 15 residues. The V gene end was trimmed by 4 bases and the J gene end by 5 bases; junction bases not matched to a gene: 9. Germline loops: CDR1 SGDLS, CDR2 YYNGEE. Here the CDR3 reads CASSPRLAVDNEQFF. CDR3 nucleotides: TGTGCCAGCAGCCCCCGGCTAGCGGTAGACAATGAGCAGTTCTTC. The complete variable domain, with remaining parts taken from reference TRBV9 and TRBJ2-1, reads DSGVTQTPKHLITATGQRVTLRCSPRSGDLSVYWYQQSLDQGLQFLIQYYNGEERAKGNILERFSAQQFPDLHSELNLSSLELGDSALYFCASSPRLAVDNEQFFGPGTRLTVL.

This rearrangement joins TRBV28 to TRBJ2-3, with D maybe TRBD2 (5 bases). CDR1 is MDHEN, CDR2 SYDVKM, per germline. Trimming stripped 8 bases from V and 1 base from J, with 16 bases between. This CDR3 has 15 amino acids. The CDR3 DNA is TGTGCCAGCCGATTTCAAAGCGGAGGCACAGATACGCAGTATTTT. Its protein product is CASRFQSGGTDTQYF.

The chain uses TRBV6-1 and TRBJ2-7; TRBD2 matches 9 bases. CDR3 length: 17 residues. The junction had 11 bases not matched to a gene; V was cut back by 5 bases and J by 0 bases. The V gene's germline CDR1 is MNHNS and CDR2 SASEGT. CDR3 DNA sequence: TGTGCCAGCAGTCAAGGGGCTAGCGGGAAGACCTCCTACGAGCAGTACTTC. This gives the protein CASSQGASGKTSYEQYF.

The rearrangement links TRBV29-1 to TRBJ2-7; D perhaps matches TRBD2 (5 bases). Trimming cost V 7 bases and J 3 bases, with 16 bases left between them. Germline lookup yields CDR1 SQVTM and CDR2 ANQGSEA. The CDR3 length is 13 residues. This CDR3 is CSALGLMNYEQYF. The CDR3, as DNA: TGCAGCGCACTAGGACTGATGAACTACGAGCAGTACTTC.

This rearrangement joins TRBV19 to TRBJ2-1; 8 nucleotides match TRBD1. CDR3 size: 15 residues. Losses at the gene ends were 1 base for V and 8 bases for J; bases not matched to a gene: 7. Germline V gene data show CDR1 as LNHDA and CDR2 as SQIVND (reference sequence). The CDR3 DNA is TGTGCCAGTAGTATAGGGACAGGGATGAGCGATGAGCAGTTCTTC. Protein: CASSIGTGMSDEQFF. Looking up the rest from reference TRBV19 and TRBJ2-1 gives the full variable domain: DGGITQSPKYLFRKEGQNVTLSCEQNLNHDAMYWYRQDPGQGLRLIYYSQIVNDFQKGDIAEGYSVSREKKESFPLTVTSAQKNPTAFYLCASSIGTGMSDEQFFGPGTRLTVL.

The chain links TRBV11-3 to TRBJ2-7; TRBD1 matches 9 bases. This CDR3 spans 14 amino acids. Germline trimming cut 5 bases from V and 3 bases from J; bases unmatched to any gene: 5. Germline V lookup: CDR1 SGHNT, CDR2 YENEEA. In DNA form, the CDR3 reads TGTGCCAGCAGCCCCCGGGACAGGGTCTACGAGCAGTACTTC. It encodes CASSPRDRVYEQYF.

This clone was seen a single time. The chain employs TRBV6-5 and TRBJ2-7; possibly TRBD1 for D (6 bases). The CDR3 length is 13 residues. Trimming stripped 7 bases from V and 3 bases from J, with 13 bases between. Germline values: CDR1 MNHEY, CDR2 SVGAGI. This CDR3 is CASTPQGNYEQYF. The CDR3 DNA follows: TGTGCCAGCACTCCACAGGGTAACTACGAGCAGTACTTC.

This chain uses TRBV5-1 with TRBJ2-5, with a tentative D call TRBD2 (5 bases). CDR3 size: 14 residues. Germline V gene lookup returns CDR1 SGHRS and CDR2 YFSETQ. The V gene lost 0 bases and the J gene lost 7 bases, with 13 bases spanning the gap. The CDR3 nucleotides are TGCGCCAGCAGCTTGGCCGGAGGATTCGGGACCCAGTACTTC. Encoded protein: CASSLAGGFGTQYF.

The CDR3 DNA follows: TGTGCCAGCAGTTTTTTGGGACAGGGGACCGAAAAACTGTTTTTT. It codes for CASSFLGQGTEKLFF. V is TRBV27 and J is TRBJ1-4, with TRBD1 identical over 10 bases. Trimming cost V 3 bases and J 8 bases; bases outside gene matches: 6. The CDR3 sequence is 15 residues long. Germline lookup yields CDR1 MNHEY and CDR2 SMNVEV (reference sequence).

Worth noting for this clone: This CDR3 is also generated by other DNA sequences in the sample. This rearrangement joins TRBV29-1 to TRBJ2-7; D is perhaps TRBD1 (6 bases). The germline V gene encodes CDR1 SQVTM and CDR2 ANQGSEA. This CDR3 comprises 12 residues. This CDR3 is CSVRDTSYEQYF. CDR3 coding DNA: TGCAGTGTAAGGGACACTTCCTACGAGCAGTACTTC.

The chain carries TRBV19 and TRBJ2-7; TRBD1 agrees at 7 bases. V shed 5 bases, J shed 6 bases, and the junction held 13 bases outside the gene matches. CDR1 and CDR2 (germline): LNHDA, SQIVND (reference sequence). CDR3 length equals 15 residues. This CDR3 reads CASSFRLSTGSEQYF. DNA of the CDR3: TGTGCCAGTAGTTTCAGATTATCGACAGGGAGCGAGCAGTACTTC. Drawing the rest from reference TRBV19 and TRBJ2-7, the complete variable domain is DGGITQSPKYLFRKEGQNVTLSCEQNLNHDAMYWYRQDPGQGLRLIYYSQIVNDFQKGDIAEGYSVSREKKESFPLTVTSAQKNPTAFYLCASSFRLSTGSEQYFGPGTRLTVT.